The 17 T cell receptor beta chains below were found in one sample sequenced in a study of cytomegalovirus exposure and HLA in healthy donors. PCR involved 60 Vbeta and 13 Jbeta primers. Produced via immunoSEQ multiplex PCR; TCRdb's table is partial and in-frame only. The profile covers approximately 190,000 clones, with more than 70% appearing a single time and 1.5% to 2% taken by the ten largest. Material: PBMCs. Receptors originate from a man aged 35 to 55 in good health and CMV-seropositive.

The CDR3 loop reads CASRSASGRKQFF. The CDR3, as DNA: TGTGCCAGCAGATCCGCTAGCGGGAGGAAGCAGTTCTTC. The chain carries TRBV27 and TRBJ2-1, with TRBD2 matching 11 bases. Looked up from germline, CDR1 is MNHEY and CDR2 is SMNVEV (reference sequence). The junction had 6 bases not matched to a gene; V was cut back by 6 bases and J by 11 bases. The CDR3 loop spans 13 amino acids.

This chain joins TRBV27 and TRBJ2-5; the D gene is possibly TRBD2 (5 bases). CDR1 is MNHEY and CDR2 is SMNVEV in the germline V gene (reference sequence). V gave up 7 bases and J gave up 5 bases, with 11 bases separating them. This CDR3 has 12 amino acids. Here the CDR3 DNA reads TGTGCCAGCATGGACGGACTTGAGACCCAGTACTTC. It translates to CASMDGLETQYF.

This chain connects TRBV11-1 to TRBJ1-1; 7 bases are a match to TRBD1. This CDR3 has 16 amino acids. Germline V lookup: CDR1 SGHAT, CDR2 FQDESV (reference sequence). Losses at the gene ends were 3 bases for V and 11 bases for J; bases not matched to a gene: 18. For the CDR3, the DNA is TGTGCCAGCAGCTTGGACCGGGACAGTCTCGGACGGGGTGCTTTCTTT. Protein: CASSLDRDSLGRGAFF.

This clone was found once. This CDR3 is CASKAGQMFF. CDR3 in DNA: TGTGCCAGCAAGGCGGGACAGATGTTCTTC. The rearrangement uses TRBV9 and TRBJ2-1, with D possibly being TRBD1 (7 bases). The CDR3 contains 10 residues. The V end was cut by 6 bases, the J end by 15 bases, with 13 bases between. CDR1 is SGDLS and CDR2 is YYNGEE in the germline V gene.

The chain combines TRBV6-5 with TRBJ2-7; D perhaps matches TRBD2 (7 bases). The CDR3 extends over 13 amino acids. The germline V gene has CDR1 MNHEY and CDR2 SVGAGI. Trimming pared 2 bases from V and 7 bases from J, leaving 12 bases between. CDR3 region: CASSYRGAREQYF. The CDR3 region has the DNA TGTGCCAGCAGTTACCGGGGGGCGCGTGAGCAGTACTTC.

This chain joins TRBV15 and TRBJ1-4; no firm D call. The CDR3 loop spans 16 amino acids. Germline V gene lookup returns CDR1 LNHNV and CDR2 YYDKDF (reference sequence). The germline V and J ends were trimmed by 0 bases and 5 bases, with 13 bases remaining between them. The CDR3 nucleotides are TGTGCCACCAGCAGAGATAATGGAGACCTGAATGAAAAACTGTTTTTT. It encodes CATSRDNGDLNEKLFF. The full variable domain, rest sourced from reference TRBV15 and TRBJ1-4, is DAMVIQNPRYQVTQFGKPVTLSCSQTLNHNVMYWYQQKSSQAPKLLFHYYDKDFNNEADTPDNFQSRRPNTSFCFLDIRSPGLGDTAMYLCATSRDNGDLNEKLFFGSGTQLSVL.

Here the CDR3 DNA reads TGCGCCAGCAGCTTGGGCGGGGTGCCGGAAGAAAAGGCCGGGGAGCTGTTTTTT. Protein sequence: CASSLGGVPEEKAGELFF. V usage is TRBV5-1 and J usage is TRBJ2-2, with D possibly TRBD2 on 6 matching bases. Trimming took off 0 bases at V and 6 bases at J, with 21 bases between the two ends. The germline CDR1 and CDR2 sequences are SGHRS and YFSETQ. This CDR3 contains 18 residues.

This clone was detected only a few times. One end of the junction is discordant with germline, which a read error may explain. V and J are TRBV6-6 and TRBJ1-1; D may be TRBD1 (6 bases). The CDR3 is 15 residues long. Germline assignment: CDR1 MNHNY and CDR2 SVGAGI (reference sequence). The CDR3 DNA reads TGTGCCAGCAGTTACAGGGAGGGGGTGAAAACTGAAGCTTTCTTT. As protein: CASSYREGVKTEAFF.

This clone was observed a single time. This rearrangement joins TRBV6-1 to TRBJ1-1, with D unclear. This CDR3 has 15 amino acids. The V and J ends lost 4 bases and 1 base respectively, with 13 bases between them. CDR1 and CDR2 from the germline V gene are MNHNS and SASEGT. The CDR3 coding sequence is TGTGCCAGCAGTGCTGTCCCCACGGGGAACACTGAAGCTTTCTTT. Encoded protein: CASSAVPTGNTEAFF.

The chain combines TRBV18 with TRBJ2-1; 9 bases match TRBD2. The V and J ends lost 3 bases and 5 bases, in that order; junction bases with no gene match: 8. This CDR3 is 16 amino acids long. The germline V gene has CDR1 KGHSH and CDR2 LQKENI. CDR3 residues: CASSPWASGTHNEQFF. CDR3 sequence (DNA): TGTGCCAGCTCACCTTGGGCTAGCGGGACCCACAATGAGCAGTTCTTC. The variable domain in full, completed from reference TRBV18 and TRBJ2-1, reads NAGVMQNPRHLVRRRGQEARLRCSPMKGHSHVYWYRQLPEEGLKFMVYLQKENIIDESGMPKERFSAEFPKEGPSILRIQQVVRGDSAAYFCASSPWASGTHNEQFFGPGTRLTVL.

The chain combines TRBV7-6 with TRBJ1-3; 7 bases agree with TRBD1. The V segment lost 5 bases and the J segment 0 bases; nucleotides outside the gene matches: 7. The CDR3 spans 16 residues. Germline CDR1 SGHVS, CDR2 FNYEAQ. The CDR3 reads CASSRNRDSSGNTIYF. DNA for the CDR3: TGTGCCAGCAGCCGTAACCGGGACAGCTCTGGAAACACCATATATTTT.

Here the CDR3 DNA reads TGCGCCAGCAGCTCAGGACTGAGCGCAACTAATGAAAAACTGTTTTTT. Translating it yields CASSSGLSATNEKLFF. V usage is TRBV5-1 and J usage is TRBJ1-4; D is unclear. Germline CDR1 SGHRS, CDR2 YFSETQ. V dropped 3 bases and J dropped 0 bases, with 12 bases sitting between them. The CDR3 has 16 amino acids. The whole variable domain, filled in from reference TRBV5-1 and TRBJ1-4, reads KAGVTQTPRYLIKTRGQQVTLSCSPISGHRSVSWYQQTPGQGLQFLFEYFSETQRNKGNFPGRFSGRQFSNSRSEMNVSTLELGDSALYLCASSSGLSATNEKLFFGSGTQLSVL.

The genes are TRBV29-1 and TRBJ2-7; D gene uncertain. The V gene's germline CDR1 is SQVTM and CDR2 ANQGSEA. V was pared by 4 bases and J by 0 bases, with 7 bases between. The CDR3 extends over 12 amino acids. CDR3 sequence (DNA): TGCAGCGTTGTTATCTCCTCCTACGAGCAGTACTTC. Translated: CSVVISSYEQYF.

This clone has more than one count but fewer than ten. This sequence joins TRBV10-3 and TRBJ2-7; TRBD2 matches 8 bases. Germline CDR1 reads ENHRY; CDR2 reads SYGVKD. This CDR3 is 15 amino acids long. J was trimmed by 4 bases and V by 2 bases; bases with no gene match: 7. DNA for the CDR3: TGTGCCATCAGTGAGCCAGCGGGAGCCGGTTACGAGCAGTACTTC. Translated: CAISEPAGAGYEQYF.

The chain uses TRBV30 and TRBJ1-5; a possible D gene is TRBD1 (5 bases). CDR1 and CDR2 (germline): GTSNPN, SVGIG (reference sequence). V lost 2 bases, J lost 3 bases, and 11 bases lay in between. The CDR3 length is 14 residues. As DNA, the CDR3 is TGTGCCTGGAGTCAGGGTCGTATCAATCAGCCCCAGCATTTT. It yields the protein CAWSQGRINQPQHF.

This chain joins TRBV5-1 and TRBJ1-1, with a weak D call TRBD1 (5 bases). There are 12 residues in the CDR3. CDR1 and CDR2 (germline): SGHRS, YFSETQ. The germline V and J ends were trimmed by 4 bases and 8 bases, with 12 bases remaining between them. The CDR3 region is CASSAGTGEAFF. The CDR3 bases are TGCGCCAGCAGCGCGGGGACTGGAGAAGCTTTCTTT.

The genes are TRBV30 and TRBJ1-1, with D uncertain. Trimming took off 1 base at V and 5 bases at J, with 5 bases between the two ends. The germline gives CDR1 GTSNPN, CDR2 SVGIG (reference sequence). This CDR3 spans 11 amino acids. CDR3 sequence: CAWSGQTEAFF. The CDR3 DNA is TGTGCCTGGAGTGGGCAGACTGAAGCTTTCTTT. The full variable domain, its missing parts supplied by reference TRBV30 and TRBJ1-1, is SQTIHQWPATLVQPVGSPLSLECTVEGTSNPNLYWYRQAAGRGLQLLFYSVGIGQISSEVPQNLSASRPQDRQFILSSKKLLLSDSGFYLCAWSGQTEAFFGQGTRLTVV.